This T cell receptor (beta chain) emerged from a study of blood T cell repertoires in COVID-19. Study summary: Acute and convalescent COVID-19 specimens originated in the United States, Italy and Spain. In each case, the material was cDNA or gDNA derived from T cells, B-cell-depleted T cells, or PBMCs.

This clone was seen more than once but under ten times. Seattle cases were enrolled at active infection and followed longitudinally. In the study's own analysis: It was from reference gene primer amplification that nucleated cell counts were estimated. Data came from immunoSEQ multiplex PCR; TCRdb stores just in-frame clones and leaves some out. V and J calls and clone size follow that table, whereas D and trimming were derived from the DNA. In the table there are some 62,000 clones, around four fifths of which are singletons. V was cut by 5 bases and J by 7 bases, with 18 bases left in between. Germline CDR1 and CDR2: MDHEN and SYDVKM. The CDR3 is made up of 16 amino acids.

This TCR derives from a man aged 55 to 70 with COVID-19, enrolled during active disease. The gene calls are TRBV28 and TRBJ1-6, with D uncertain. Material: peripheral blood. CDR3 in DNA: TGTGCCAGCAGTCCTATACCGCGGAGAGCCAATTCACCCCTCCACTTT. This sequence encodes CASSPIPRRANSPLHF.